A selection of T cell receptor beta chains follows, all from one sample in a study of Graves' ophthalmopathy and Graves' hyperthyroidism. TCRdb re-called the multiplex PCR reads through MiXCR, storing one row per CDR3 protein. The table has 350,000 to 400,000 distinct CDR3 sequences, about 17% seen once. Sequencing was performed on peripheral blood. These receptor sequences come from a woman in her late teens or twenties with Graves' ophthalmopathy. CDR3s include the opening cysteine and the closing phenylalanine or tryptophan.

V | CDR3
TRBV12-3/TRBV12-4 | CASTRTDWNEKLFF
TRBV7-2 | CASSLERGNTEAFF
TRBV9 | CASSVWAGGEGNTIYF
TRBV6-5 | CASSSFKEDEQYF
TRBV6-5 | CASSYAVNYGYTF
TRBV11-2 | CASSLWTANTGELFF
TRBV5-1 | CASSTGRQGENTEAFF
TRBV28 | CASVPLQGIGKTQYF
TRBV10-3 | CAISSLQGSNTEAFF
TRBV5-1 | CASSLDGTGGQPQHF
TRBV4-1 | CASSQRTGRPQETQYF
TRBV4-3 | CASSPGLYRKETQYF
TRBV20-1 | CSARGQLDQPQHF
TRBV6-1 | CASSARANYGYTF
TRBV30 | CAWSPKGTQYF
TRBV28 | CASSPDRSSVNSPLHF
TRBV5-1 | CASSPKDKGKTEAFF
TRBV29-1 | CSVEWGETQYF
TRBV6-2/TRBV6-3 | CASTRGGFGETQYF
TRBV6-5 | CASSSTGGVTYEQYF
TRBV19 | CASMVRPNTEAFF
TRBV6-1 | CASSRDGTSGSGQYF
TRBV9 | CASSGSGPLGGNEQFF
TRBV20-1 | CSAIGVDWDIQYF
TRBV20-1 | CSARPQGMGQPQHF
TRBV30 | CAWSVYGLAKNIQYF
TRBV12-3/TRBV12-4 | CASSLTSGGETQYF
TRBV15 | CATSRDRSNREQYF
TRBV4-2 | CASSQRDRGVEVRFHF
TRBV27 | CASSLGMGPQHF
TRBV28 | CAIEVGGIGNQPQHF
TRBV9 | CASSAGVSGNTIYF
TRBV28 | CASSLPRGQEGYTF
TRBV7-2 | CASSVGQGGNQPQHF
TRBV28 | CASSFRTGLTDTQYF
TRBV20-1 | CSARVTGGPGEQYF
TRBV28 | CASKADTEAFF
TRBV5-1 | CASSLKSGRAINIQYF
TRBV6-2/TRBV6-3 | CASSPGTLDLPYEQYF
TRBV6-1 | CASSEGSRLLLYYGYTF
TRBV6-1 | CASNAQEGQKSQF
TRBV6-2/TRBV6-3 | CASSYTQTGSYGYTF